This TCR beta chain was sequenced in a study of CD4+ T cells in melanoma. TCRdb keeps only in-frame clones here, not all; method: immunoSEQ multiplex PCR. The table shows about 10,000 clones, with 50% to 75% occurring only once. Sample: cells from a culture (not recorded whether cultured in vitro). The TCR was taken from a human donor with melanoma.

The CDR3 region is CASSGAVTSTDTQYF. In nucleotides, the CDR3 is TGTGCCAGCAGTGGGGCCGTTACTAGCACAGATACGCAGTATTTT. The chain is built from TRBV6-1 and TRBJ2-3; D is unclear. Trimming removed 4 bases from V and 0 bases from J, with 11 bases in between. CDR1 MNHNS and CDR2 SASEGT come from the germline V gene. CDR3 size: 15 residues.